What follows are 19 T cell receptor beta chains derived from one specimen sequenced in a study of cytomegalovirus exposure and HLA in healthy donors. This PCR relied on a set of 60 Vbeta primers and 13 Jbeta primers. Here immunoSEQ multiplex PCR was the method, and the copy in TCRdb shows in-frame clones only, minus some. The table shows over 100,000 clones, with around nine tenths occurring only once. The sequenced sample was PBMCs. The receptors were sampled from a woman younger than 45 in good health and CMV-seronegative.

V and J are TRBV5-8 and TRBJ1-2; the D gene is possibly TRBD1 (6 bases). Trimming removed 2 bases at V and 4 bases at J, with 15 bases between. Germline V CDR1 and CDR2: SGHTS, YDEGEE. The CDR3 sequence is 15 residues long. CDR3 bases: TGTGCCAGCAGCTTTCAGTCAGGGGTGGTCTATGGCTACACCTTC. Its translation is CASSFQSGVVYGYTF.

Here the CDR3 reads CASSLQMNYGYTF. In nucleotides, the CDR3 is TGTGCCAGCTCCCTTCAGATGAACTATGGCTACACCTTC. V and J are TRBV5-8 and TRBJ1-2; D not resolved. Trimming left V 7 bases short and J 2 bases short, with 12 bases between. The CDR3 runs to 13 residues. Germline assignment: CDR1 SGHTS and CDR2 YDEGEE.

This chain joins TRBV6-5 and TRBJ1-2, with D tentatively TRBD1 (6 bases). The CDR3 runs to 14 residues. The germline V gene encodes CDR1 MNHEY and CDR2 SVGAGI. V was cut by 6 bases and J by 6 bases, with 17 bases left in between. The CDR3 region has the DNA TGTGCCAGCAGCCCCTCGGGGGGCCCACATGGCTACACCTTC. As protein: CASSPSGGPHGYTF.

This clone has a single count. The chain recombines TRBV2 with TRBJ1-1; 8 bases are shared with TRBD1. CDR1 and CDR2 (germline): SNHLY, FYNNEI. CDR3 length: 15 amino acids. Trimming removed 3 bases from V and 4 bases from J; junction bases left unmatched: 7. Here the CDR3 reads CASSEPTGVVTEAFF. The CDR3 bases are TGTGCCAGCAGTGAGCCGACAGGGGTTGTCACTGAAGCTTTCTTT.

J is TRBJ1-6 and V is TRBV27, with 9 bases aligning to TRBD1. Losses at the gene ends were 2 bases for V and 9 bases for J; bases not matched to a gene: 5. This CDR3 is 15 amino acids long. CDR1 is MNHEY, CDR2 SMNVEV, per germline (reference sequence). The CDR3 nucleotides read TGTGCCAGCAGTTTAGGACAGGGGAATGGTTCACCCCTCCACTTT. As protein: CASSLGQGNGSPLHF.

V usage is TRBV9 and J usage is TRBJ2-3, with 9 bases fitting TRBD2. Unmatched junction bases numbered 11, after V lost 0 bases and J lost 12 bases. There are 15 residues in the CDR3. Germline V gene sequence: CDR1 SGDLS, CDR2 YYNGEE. CDR3 DNA sequence: TGTGCCAGCAGCGTAGATCAAGCGGGGGGCCGAGTTCAGTATTTT. Its protein product is CASSVDQAGGRVQYF.

As DNA, the CDR3 is TGTGCCTGGAGTGCCCCTTTGGAGCCGGAGACCCAGTACTTC. It yields the protein CAWSAPLEPETQYF. The chain has TRBV30 and TRBJ2-5; D is unresolved. Deletions cut 1 base from V and 5 bases from J, with 14 bases between. Germline CDR1 GTSNPN, CDR2 SVGIG (reference sequence). The CDR3 runs 14 residues.

CDR3 in amino acids: CASSLVRGTGYEKLFF. The CDR3 bases are TGTGCCAGCAGCTTAGTCCGCGGGACAGGGTATGAAAAACTGTTTTTT. V and J are TRBV13 and TRBJ1-4; 9 nucleotides match TRBD1. The CDR3 has 16 amino acids. Germline loops: CDR1 PRHDT, CDR2 FYEKMQ (reference sequence). Trimming took 1 base from V and 6 from J; bases not matched to a gene: 6. The full variable domain, completed using reference TRBV13 and TRBJ1-4, is AAGVIQSPRHLIKEKRETATLKCYPIPRHDTVYWYQQGPGQDPQFLISFYEKMQSDKGSIPDRFSAQQFSDYHSELNMSSLELGDSALYFCASSLVRGTGYEKLFFGSGTQLSVL.

The CDR3 DNA follows: TGTGCCACCAGCAGGGATCTTACTAGCGGCCGCTCCTACAATGAGCAGTTCTTC. This sequence encodes CATSRDLTSGRSYNEQFF. The chain employs TRBV15 and TRBJ2-1, with 8 bases identical to TRBD2. The CDR3 is 18 amino acids. Unmatched junction bases numbered 10, after V lost 3 bases and J lost 0 bases. Germline V gene lookup returns CDR1 LNHNV and CDR2 YYDKDF (reference sequence).

The chain recombines TRBV5-4 with TRBJ2-2; no clear D. CDR1 and CDR2 (germline): SGHNT, YYREEE (reference sequence). This CDR3 has 17 residues. The V end lost 2 bases, the J end lost 0 bases, and 14 bases lay between the germline ends. The CDR3 DNA reads as TGTGCCAGCAGCTTCGGCGGTTTAGTCGCGAACACCGGGGAGCTGTTTTTT. Translated: CASSFGGLVANTGELFF.

The CDR3 here is CASSRTYSNQPQHF. For the CDR3, the DNA is TGTGCCAGCAGTCGGACATATAGCAATCAGCCCCAGCATTTT. The V gene is TRBV6-5, the J gene TRBJ1-5, with TRBD1 as a possible D gene (5 bases). Germline lookup yields CDR1 MNHEY and CDR2 SVGAGI. This CDR3 has 14 amino acids. The V gene lost 5 bases and the J gene lost 0 bases, with 8 bases spanning the gap.

The gene calls are TRBV7-6 and TRBJ2-3, with D possibly TRBD1 on 6 matching bases. The CDR3 consists of 14 residues. V was shortened by 0 bases and J by 4 bases, with 8 bases between the two germline ends. Looked up from germline, CDR1 is SGHVS and CDR2 is FNYEAQ. Written as DNA, the CDR3 is TGTGCCAGCAGCTTAGCTACAGGGCCAGATACGCAGTATTTT. Its translation is CASSLATGPDTQYF.

V usage is TRBV7-8 and J usage is TRBJ2-7; D not resolved. This CDR3 is built from 16 residues. The V gene lost 5 bases and the J gene lost 0 bases, with 17 bases spanning the gap. Germline V CDR1 and CDR2: SGHVS, FQNEAQ. Here the CDR3 DNA reads TGTGCCAGCAGCCCCCGGTCCAATATCGCCTCCTACGAGCAGTACTTC. Its protein is CASSPRSNIASYEQYF.

This chain joins TRBV28 and TRBJ2-3; tentatively, D is TRBD1 (6 bases). The CDR3 sequence is 15 residues long. Trimming stripped 10 bases from V and 0 bases from J, with 17 bases between. Germline lookup yields CDR1 MDHEN and CDR2 SYDVKM. CDR3 sequence reads: CAIRRGQSSTDTQYF. The CDR3 DNA follows: TGTGCCATTCGACGGGGACAAAGTAGCACAGATACGCAGTATTTT. Full variable domain (outside the CDR3, taken from reference TRBV28 and TRBJ2-3): DVKVTQSSRYLVKRTGEKVFLECVQDMDHENMFWYRQDPGLGLRLIYFSYDVKMKEKGDIPEGYSVSREKKERFSLILESASTNQTSMYLCAIRRGQSSTDTQYFGPGTRLTVL.

V is TRBV6-1 and J is TRBJ2-5; tentative D call: TRBD2 (6 bases). Germline CDR1 reads MNHNS; CDR2 reads SASEGT. The CDR3 is 14 residues long. Deletions cut 5 bases from V and 7 bases from J, with 17 bases between. The CDR3 reads CASSRRAGPPTQYF. CDR3 bases: TGTGCCAGCAGTCGAAGAGCGGGCCCGCCGACCCAGTACTTC.

The chain carries TRBV11-2 and TRBJ2-7; D is undetermined. Trimming removed 5 bases from V and 3 bases from J, with 8 bases in between. The CDR3 totals 12 residues. CDR1 is SGHAT and CDR2 is FQNNGV in the germline V gene. CDR3 amino acids: CASSKAVYEQYF. The CDR3, as DNA: TGTGCCAGCAGCAAGGCGGTCTACGAGCAGTACTTC.

The chain is built from TRBV5-1 and TRBJ1-2; 11 bases agree with TRBD1. Germline trimming cut 4 bases from V and 4 bases from J; bases unmatched to any gene: 6. Germline lookup yields CDR1 SGHRS and CDR2 YFSETQ. The CDR3 spans 15 residues. CDR3 coding DNA: TGCGCCAGCAGCATTGGGACAGGGGGAATCTATGGCTACACCTTC. Amino acid sequence: CASSIGTGGIYGYTF.

The count of this clone is one. The chain uses TRBV9 and TRBJ2-5; 11 nucleotides align to TRBD2. Trimming cost V 4 bases and J 11 bases; bases outside gene matches: 13. This CDR3 comprises 15 residues. CDR1 SGDLS and CDR2 YYNGEE come from the germline V gene. CDR3 DNA sequence: TGTGCCAGCAGCTCCACCGGGACTAGCGGCTTAGCACAGTACTTC. This codes for CASSSTGTSGLAQYF.

The rearrangement uses TRBV6-5 and TRBJ2-2; TRBD1 matches at 7 bases. Germline loops: CDR1 MNHEY, CDR2 SVGAGI. The length of the CDR3 is 14 residues. With 7 bases clipped from V and 8 bases from J, the junction kept 10 bases outside the gene matches. Here the CDR3 reads CASTLFRGSGELFF. The DNA of the CDR3 is TGTGCCAGCACCCTCTTCAGGGGGTCAGGGGAGCTGTTTTTT.